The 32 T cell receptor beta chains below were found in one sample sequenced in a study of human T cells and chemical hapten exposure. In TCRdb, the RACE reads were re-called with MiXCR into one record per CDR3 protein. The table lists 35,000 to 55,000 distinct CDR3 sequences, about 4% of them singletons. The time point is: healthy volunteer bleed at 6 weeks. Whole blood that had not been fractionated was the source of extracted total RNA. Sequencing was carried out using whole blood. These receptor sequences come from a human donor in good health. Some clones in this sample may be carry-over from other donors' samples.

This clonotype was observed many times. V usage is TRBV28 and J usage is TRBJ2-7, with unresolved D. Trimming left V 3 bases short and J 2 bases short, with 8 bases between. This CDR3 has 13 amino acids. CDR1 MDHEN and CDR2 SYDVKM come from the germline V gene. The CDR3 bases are TGTGCCAGCAGTTTCTCCGGCGCCTACGAGCAGTACTTC. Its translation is CASSFSGAYEQYF.

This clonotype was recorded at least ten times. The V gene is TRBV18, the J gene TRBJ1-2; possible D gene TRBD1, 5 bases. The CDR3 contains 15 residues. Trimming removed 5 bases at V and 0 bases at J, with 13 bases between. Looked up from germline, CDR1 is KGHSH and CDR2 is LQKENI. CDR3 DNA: TGTGCCAGCTCATCCAAGACAGCTACTAACTATGGCTACACCTTC. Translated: CASSSKTATNYGYTF.

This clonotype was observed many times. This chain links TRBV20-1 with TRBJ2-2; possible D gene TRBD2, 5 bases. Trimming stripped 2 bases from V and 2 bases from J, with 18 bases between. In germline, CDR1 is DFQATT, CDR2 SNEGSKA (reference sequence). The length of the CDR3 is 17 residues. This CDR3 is CSARPEATTINTGELFF. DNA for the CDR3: TGCAGTGCTAGACCGGAGGCAACTACAATTAACACCGGGGAGCTGTTTTTT.

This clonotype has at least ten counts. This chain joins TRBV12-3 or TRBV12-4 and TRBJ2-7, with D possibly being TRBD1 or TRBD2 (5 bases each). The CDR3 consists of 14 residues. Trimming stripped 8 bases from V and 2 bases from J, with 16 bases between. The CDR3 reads CASRQDGATYEQYF. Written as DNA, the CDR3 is TGTGCCAGCCGTCAAGACGGGGCTACCTACGAGCAGTACTTC.

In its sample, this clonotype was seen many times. CDR3 loop: CSVAGASGIADTQYF. In DNA form, the CDR3 reads TGCAGCGTTGCAGGGGCTAGCGGGATTGCAGATACGCAGTATTTT. This chain uses TRBV29-1 with TRBJ2-3; 9 nucleotides line up with TRBD2. CDR1 is SQVTM, CDR2 ANQGSEA, per germline. This CDR3 is 15 amino acids long. The junction had 9 bases not matched to a gene; V was cut back by 4 bases and J by 4 bases.

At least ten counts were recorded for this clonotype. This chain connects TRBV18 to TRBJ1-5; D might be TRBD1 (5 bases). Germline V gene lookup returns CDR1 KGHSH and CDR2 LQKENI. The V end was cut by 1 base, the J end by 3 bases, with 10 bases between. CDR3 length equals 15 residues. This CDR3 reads CASSPQGQYNQPQHF. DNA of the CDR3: TGTGCCAGCTCACCACAGGGGCAGTACAATCAGCCCCAGCATTTT.

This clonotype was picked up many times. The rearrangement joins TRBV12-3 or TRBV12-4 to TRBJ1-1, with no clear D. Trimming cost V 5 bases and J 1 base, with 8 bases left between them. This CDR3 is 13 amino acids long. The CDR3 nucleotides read TGTGCCAGCAGTCGCGCCGAGAACACTGAAGCTTTCTTT. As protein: CASSRAENTEAFF.

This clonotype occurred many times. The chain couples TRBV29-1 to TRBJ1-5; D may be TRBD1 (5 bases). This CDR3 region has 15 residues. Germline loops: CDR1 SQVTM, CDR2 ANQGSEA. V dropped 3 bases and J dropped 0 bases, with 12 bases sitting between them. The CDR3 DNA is TGCAGCGTTGAGGGACCAAACTATAGCAATCAGCCCCAGCATTTT. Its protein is CSVEGPNYSNQPQHF.

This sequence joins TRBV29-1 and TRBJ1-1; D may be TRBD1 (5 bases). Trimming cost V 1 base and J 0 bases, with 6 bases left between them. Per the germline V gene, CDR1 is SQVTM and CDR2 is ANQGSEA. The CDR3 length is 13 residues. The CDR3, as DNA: TGCAGCGTTGAAGGGGGGATGAACACTGAAGCTTTCTTT. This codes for CSVEGGMNTEAFF.

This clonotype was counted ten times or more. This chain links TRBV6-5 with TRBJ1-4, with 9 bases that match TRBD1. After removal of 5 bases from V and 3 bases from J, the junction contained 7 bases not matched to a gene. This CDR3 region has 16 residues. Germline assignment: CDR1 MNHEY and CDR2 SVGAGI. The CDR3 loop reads CASSVDRGFPNEKLFF. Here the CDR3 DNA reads TGTGCCAGCAGTGTCGACAGGGGGTTCCCTAATGAAAAACTGTTTTTT.

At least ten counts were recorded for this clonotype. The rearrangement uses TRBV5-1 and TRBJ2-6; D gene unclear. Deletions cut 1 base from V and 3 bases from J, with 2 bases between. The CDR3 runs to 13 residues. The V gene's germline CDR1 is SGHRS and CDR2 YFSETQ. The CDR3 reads CASSLFGANVLTF. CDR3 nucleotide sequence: TGCGCCAGCAGCTTGTTTGGGGCCAACGTCCTGACTTTC.

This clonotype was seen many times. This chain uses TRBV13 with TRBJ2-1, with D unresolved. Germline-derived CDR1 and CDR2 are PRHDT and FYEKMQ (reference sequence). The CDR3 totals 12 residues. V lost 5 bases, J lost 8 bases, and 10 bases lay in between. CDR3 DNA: TGTGCCAGCAGCACCCCCTCCCATGAGCAGTTCTTC. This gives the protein CASSTPSHEQFF.

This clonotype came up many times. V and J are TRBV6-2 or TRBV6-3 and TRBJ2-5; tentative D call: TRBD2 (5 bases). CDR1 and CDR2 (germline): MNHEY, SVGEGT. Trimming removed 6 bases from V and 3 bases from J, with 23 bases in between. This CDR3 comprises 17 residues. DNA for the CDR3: TGTGCCAGCAGCCGACTCCCCCTCCGGGGTTTGGAAGAGACCCAGTACTTC. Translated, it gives CASSRLPLRGLEETQYF.

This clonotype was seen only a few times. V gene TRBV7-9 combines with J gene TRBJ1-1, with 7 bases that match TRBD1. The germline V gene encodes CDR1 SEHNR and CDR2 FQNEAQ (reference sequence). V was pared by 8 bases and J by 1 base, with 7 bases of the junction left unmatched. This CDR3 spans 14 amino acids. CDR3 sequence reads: CASSSDRTNTEAFF. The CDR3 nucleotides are TGTGCCAGCTCTTCGGACAGGACGAACACTGAAGCTTTCTTT.

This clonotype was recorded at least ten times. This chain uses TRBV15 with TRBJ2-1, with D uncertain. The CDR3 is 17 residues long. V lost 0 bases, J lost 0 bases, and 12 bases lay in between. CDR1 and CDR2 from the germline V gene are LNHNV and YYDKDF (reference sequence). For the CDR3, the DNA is TGTGCCACCAGCAGAGATAAGCGCCAGAGCTCCTACAATGAGCAGTTCTTC. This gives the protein CATSRDKRQSSYNEQFF.

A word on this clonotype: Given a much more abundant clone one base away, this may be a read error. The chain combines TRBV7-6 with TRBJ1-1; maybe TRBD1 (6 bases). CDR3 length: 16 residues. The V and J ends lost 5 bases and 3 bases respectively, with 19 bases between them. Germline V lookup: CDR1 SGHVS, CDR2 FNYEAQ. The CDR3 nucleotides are TGTGCCAGCAGCGTCCGACAGGTAGGGTCGGACACTGAAGCTTTCTTT. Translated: CASSVRQVGSDTEAFF.

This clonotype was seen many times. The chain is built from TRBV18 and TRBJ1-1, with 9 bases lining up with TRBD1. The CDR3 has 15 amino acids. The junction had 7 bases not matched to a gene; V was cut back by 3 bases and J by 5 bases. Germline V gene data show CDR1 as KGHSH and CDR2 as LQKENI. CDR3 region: CASSPATGGETEAFF. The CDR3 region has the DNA TGTGCCAGCTCACCGGCAACAGGGGGCGAAACTGAAGCTTTCTTT.

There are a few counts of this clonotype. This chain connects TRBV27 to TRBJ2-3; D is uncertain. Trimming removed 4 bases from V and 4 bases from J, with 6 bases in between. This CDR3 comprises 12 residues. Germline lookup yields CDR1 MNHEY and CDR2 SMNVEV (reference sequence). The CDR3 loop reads CASSSPPDTQYF. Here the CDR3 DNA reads TGTGCCAGCAGTTCCCCCCCAGATACGCAGTATTTT.

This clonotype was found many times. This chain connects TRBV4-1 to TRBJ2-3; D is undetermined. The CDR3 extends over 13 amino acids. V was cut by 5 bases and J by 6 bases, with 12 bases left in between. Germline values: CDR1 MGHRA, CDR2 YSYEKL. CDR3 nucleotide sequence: TGCGCCAGCAGCTACTCCCCAACGGATACGCAGTATTTT. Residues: CASSYSPTDTQYF.

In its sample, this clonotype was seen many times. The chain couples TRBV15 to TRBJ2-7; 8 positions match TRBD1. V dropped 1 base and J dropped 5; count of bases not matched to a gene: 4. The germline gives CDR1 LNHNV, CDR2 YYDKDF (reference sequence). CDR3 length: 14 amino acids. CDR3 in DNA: TGTGCCACCAGCAGAGGACAGGGGTCCGACGAGCAGTACTTC. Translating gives CATSRGQGSDEQYF.

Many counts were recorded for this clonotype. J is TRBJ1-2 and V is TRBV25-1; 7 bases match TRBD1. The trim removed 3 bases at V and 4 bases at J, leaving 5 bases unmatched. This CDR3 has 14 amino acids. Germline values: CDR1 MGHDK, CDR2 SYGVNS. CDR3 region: CASSEAGGFYGYTF. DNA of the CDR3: TGTGCCAGCAGTGAGGCAGGGGGATTCTATGGCTACACCTTC.

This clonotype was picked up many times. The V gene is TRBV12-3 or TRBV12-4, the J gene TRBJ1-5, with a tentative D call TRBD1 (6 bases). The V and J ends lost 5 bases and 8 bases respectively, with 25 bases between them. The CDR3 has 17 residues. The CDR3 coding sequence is TGTGCCAGCAGTCCAATCTGGGTAGGGGGGCAGGGGAAGCCCCAGCATTTT. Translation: CASSPIWVGGQGKPQHF.

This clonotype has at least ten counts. Here the CDR3 DNA reads TGTGCCAGCAGTTTCAGCCTCTGGGAAGCTTTCTTT. Its protein product is CASSFSLWEAFF. The J gene is TRBJ1-1, the V gene TRBV28; D is ambiguous. Germline CDR1 MDHEN, CDR2 SYDVKM. CDR3 size: 12 residues. Trimming pared 3 bases from V and 8 bases from J, leaving 10 bases between.

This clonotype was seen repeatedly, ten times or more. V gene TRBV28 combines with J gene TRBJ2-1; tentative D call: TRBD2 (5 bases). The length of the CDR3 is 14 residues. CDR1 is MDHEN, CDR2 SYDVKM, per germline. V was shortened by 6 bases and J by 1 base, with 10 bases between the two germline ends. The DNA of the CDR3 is TGTGCCAGCAGGCGGTCGGGGTCCTACAATGAGCAGTTCTTC. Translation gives CASRRSGSYNEQFF.

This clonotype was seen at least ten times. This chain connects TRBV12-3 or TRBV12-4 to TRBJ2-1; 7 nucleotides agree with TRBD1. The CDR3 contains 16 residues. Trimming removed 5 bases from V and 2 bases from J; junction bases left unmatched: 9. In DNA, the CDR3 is TGTGCCAGCAGTCCCCGACAGGGACGGGCCTACAATGAGCAGTTCTTC. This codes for CASSPRQGRAYNEQFF.

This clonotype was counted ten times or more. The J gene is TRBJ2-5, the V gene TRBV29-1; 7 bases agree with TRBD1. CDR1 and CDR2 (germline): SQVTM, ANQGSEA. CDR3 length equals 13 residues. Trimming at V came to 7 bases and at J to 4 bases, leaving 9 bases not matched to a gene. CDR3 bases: TGCAGCGCCGCCGAGGGGGCCACAGAGACCCAGTACTTC. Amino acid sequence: CSAAEGATETQYF.

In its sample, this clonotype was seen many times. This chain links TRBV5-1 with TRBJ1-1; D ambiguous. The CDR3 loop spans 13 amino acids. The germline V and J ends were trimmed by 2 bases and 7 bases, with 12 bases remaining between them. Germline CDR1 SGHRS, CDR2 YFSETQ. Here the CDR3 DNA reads TGCGCCAGCAGCTTAGGGCTGTCAGATGAAGCTTTCTTT. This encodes CASSLGLSDEAFF.

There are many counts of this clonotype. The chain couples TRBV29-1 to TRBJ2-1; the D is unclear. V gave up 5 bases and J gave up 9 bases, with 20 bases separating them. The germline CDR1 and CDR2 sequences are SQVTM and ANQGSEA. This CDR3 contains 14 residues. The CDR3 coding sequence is TGCAGCGTTTCGACTCTTAACACCTATGGTGAGCAGTTCTTC. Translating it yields CSVSTLNTYGEQFF.

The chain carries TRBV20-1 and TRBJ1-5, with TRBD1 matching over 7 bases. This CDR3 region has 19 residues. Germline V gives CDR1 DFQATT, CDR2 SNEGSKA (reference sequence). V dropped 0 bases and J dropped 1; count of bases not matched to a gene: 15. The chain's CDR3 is CSARDHRRQGPYSNQPQHF. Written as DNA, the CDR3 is TGCAGTGCTAGAGATCATCGCCGACAGGGCCCCTACAGCAATCAGCCCCAGCATTTT.

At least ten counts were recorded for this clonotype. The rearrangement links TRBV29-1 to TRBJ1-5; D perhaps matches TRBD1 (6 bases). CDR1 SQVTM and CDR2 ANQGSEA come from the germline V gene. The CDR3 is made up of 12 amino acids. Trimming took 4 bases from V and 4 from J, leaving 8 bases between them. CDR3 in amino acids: CSVVQGNQPQHF. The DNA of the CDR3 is TGCAGCGTTGTCCAGGGGAATCAGCCCCAGCATTTT. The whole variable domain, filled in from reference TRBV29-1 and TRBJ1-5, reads SAVISQKPSRDICQRGTSLTIQCQVDSQVTMMFWYRQQPGQSLTLIATANQGSEATYESGFVIDKFPISRPNLTFSTLTVSNMSPEDSSIYLCSVVQGNQPQHFGDGTRLSIL.

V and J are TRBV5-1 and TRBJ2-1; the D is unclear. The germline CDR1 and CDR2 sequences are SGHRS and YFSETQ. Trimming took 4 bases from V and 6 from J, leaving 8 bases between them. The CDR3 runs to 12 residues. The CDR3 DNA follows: TGCGCCAGCAGCACGTTAGCCAATGAGCAGTTCTTC. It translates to CASSTLANEQFF.

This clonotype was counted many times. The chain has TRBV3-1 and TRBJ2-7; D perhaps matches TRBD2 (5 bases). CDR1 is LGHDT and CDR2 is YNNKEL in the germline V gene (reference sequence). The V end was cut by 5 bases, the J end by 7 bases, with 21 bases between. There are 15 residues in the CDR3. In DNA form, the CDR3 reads TGTGCCAGCAGCGTCAAGCCGGGCGCCTCGGGGGAGCAGTACTTC. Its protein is CASSVKPGASGEQYF.